The 2 T cell receptor beta chains given below trace back to one sample, sequenced in a study of T cell repertoires in cytomegalovirus infection. Antigen specificity for these receptors is unknown. MiXCR was run by TCRdb on the reads, yielding one entry per CDR3 protein. The table has 450,000 to 600,000 distinct CDR3 sequences, approximately 40% seen once. The material was cultured PBMCs, obtained from culture after CMV antigen stimulation. The receptors derive from a human donor in good health (CMV status not recorded). Some clones in this sample may be carry-over from other donors' samples.

This clonotype came up a few times. The chain links TRBV7-2 to TRBJ2-5; the D gene is possibly TRBD2 (5 bases). Trimming left V 7 bases short and J 7 bases short, with 19 bases between. The CDR3 spans 14 residues. Germline V gives CDR1 SGHTA, CDR2 FQGNSA. DNA for the CDR3: TGTGCCAGCACCCCCTCCCGGACGGGAACGACCCAGTACTTC. Translated, it gives CASTPSRTGTTQYF.

The sample holds a few counts of this clonotype. In DNA, the CDR3 is TGTGCCAGCAGTCCCAGTGAAGGGGTCGGAACTGAAGCTTTCTTT. This gives the protein CASSPSEGVGTEAFF. The chain employs TRBV2 and TRBJ1-1; a possible D gene is TRBD1 (5 bases). Trimming shortened V by 5 bases and J by 5 bases, and 18 bases separated the two germline ends. This CDR3 comprises 15 residues. Looked up from germline, CDR1 is SNHLY and CDR2 is FYNNEI. Full variable domain (missing parts from reference TRBV2 and TRBJ1-1): EPEVTQTPSHQVTQMGQEVILRCVPISNHLYFYWYRQILGQKVEFLVSFYNNEISEKSEIFDDQFSVERPDGSNFTLKIRSTKLEDSAMYFCASSPSEGVGTEAFFGQGTRLTVV.